These 23 T cell receptor beta chains originate from one sample sequenced in a study of blood T cell repertoires in COVID-19. Produced via immunoSEQ multiplex PCR; TCRdb's table is partial and in-frame only. The data contain 110,000 to 150,000 clones, 65% to 85% of them singletons. Sequenced material: peripheral blood. Receptors originate from a human donor in a cohort sampled during active COVID-19.

A few counts support this clone. The V call is TRBV2, the J call TRBJ2-7; 7 bases line up with TRBD1. V shed 5 bases, J shed 3 bases, and the junction held 4 bases outside the gene matches. The CDR3 spans 13 residues. Germline values: CDR1 SNHLY, CDR2 FYNNEI. DNA for the CDR3: TGTGCCAGCAGTCTCGACAGGGTCTACGAGCAGTACTTC. It specifies CASSLDRVYEQYF. The full variable domain, its missing parts supplied by reference TRBV2 and TRBJ2-7, is EPEVTQTPSHQVTQMGQEVILRCVPISNHLYFYWYRQILGQKVEFLVSFYNNEISEKSEIFDDQFSVERPDGSNFTLKIRSTKLEDSAMYFCASSLDRVYEQYFGPGTRLTVT.

The chain has TRBV5-1 and TRBJ2-5, with TRBD2 matching 8 bases. J was trimmed by 6 bases and V by 2 bases; bases with no gene match: 6. Germline-derived CDR1 and CDR2 are SGHRS and YFSETQ. The CDR3 contains 14 residues. As DNA, the CDR3 is TGCGCCAGCAGCTTTGACGGGGGGGCAAAGACCCAGTACTTC. It encodes CASSFDGGAKTQYF.

J is TRBJ1-6 and V is TRBV6-6; 10 bases agree with TRBD1. The CDR3 contains 14 residues. CDR1 is MNHNY, CDR2 SVGAGI, per germline (reference sequence). V trimming: 6 bases; J trimming: 10 bases; junction bases outside the gene matches: 6. DNA for the CDR3: TGTGCCAGCAGCACCGACAGGGGGCGATCACCCCTCCACTTT. Translated, it gives CASSTDRGRSPLHF.

The V and J genes are TRBV5-5 and TRBJ2-7, with D perhaps matching TRBD1 (5 bases). CDR1 is SGHKS and CDR2 is YYEKEE in the germline V gene (reference sequence). V was trimmed by 0 bases and J by 3 bases, leaving 13 bases between them. The CDR3 consists of 15 residues. CDR3 sequence: CASSLESRTNYEQYF. CDR3 bases: TGTGCCAGCAGCTTGGAGTCGAGGACAAACTACGAGCAGTACTTC.

The chain joins TRBV3-1 (or the pseudogene TRBV3-2) to TRBJ1-6; tentative D call: TRBD1 (5 bases). Trimming shortened V by 0 bases and J by 11 bases, and 20 bases separated the two germline ends. The germline gives CDR1 LGHDT, CDR2 YNNKEL (reference sequence). This CDR3 contains 17 residues. The CDR3 loop reads CASSQENVQGRRAPLHF. As DNA, the CDR3 is TGTGCCAGCAGCCAAGAGAACGTCCAGGGTCGGAGGGCACCCCTCCACTTT.

The chain uses TRBV19 and TRBJ2-1, with TRBD1 matching over 9 bases. Trimming at V came to 7 bases and at J to 5 bases, leaving 9 bases not matched to a gene. Germline lookup yields CDR1 LNHDA and CDR2 SQIVND (reference sequence). The length of the CDR3 is 15 residues. CDR3 sequence reads: CASTLDRGINNEQFF. DNA of the CDR3: TGTGCCAGTACCTTAGACAGGGGGATCAACAATGAGCAGTTCTTC.

J is TRBJ1-4 and V is TRBV9, with D perhaps matching TRBD1 (5 bases). The CDR3 is made up of 17 amino acids. Germline CDR1 SGDLS, CDR2 YYNGEE. V lost 0 bases, J lost 0 bases, and 12 bases lay in between. CDR3: CASSVGGTQTTNEKLFF. The CDR3 DNA sequence: TGTGCCAGCAGCGTAGGGGGCACCCAAACAACTAATGAAAAACTGTTTTTT.

The chain is built from TRBV19 and TRBJ2-2; possibly TRBD1 for D (6 bases). V lost 4 bases to trimming and J lost 4 bases, with 13 bases between them. The germline V gene encodes CDR1 LNHDA and CDR2 SQIVND (reference sequence). The CDR3 covers 15 residues. CDR3 loop: CASSTGHRGTGELFF. The CDR3 DNA follows: TGTGCCAGTAGTACGGGACACCGTGGCACCGGGGAGCTGTTTTTT.

This chain links TRBV2 with TRBJ2-4, with TRBD2 as a possible D gene (6 bases). Per germline, CDR1 SNHLY and CDR2 FYNNEI. The CDR3 is 15 residues long. V dropped 7 bases and J dropped 1 base, with 14 bases sitting between them. CDR3 DNA sequence: TGTGCCAGCATGGGACTCCCTGGGGCCAAAAACATTCAGTACTTC. Protein product: CASMGLPGAKNIQYF.

This chain links TRBV7-9 with TRBJ2-3; possible D gene TRBD1, 5 bases. Germline CDR1 and CDR2: SEHNR and FQNEAQ (reference sequence). This CDR3 comprises 14 residues. V lost 5 bases and J lost 1, with 10 bases in between. CDR3 region: CASSMSRGTDTQYF. The CDR3 DNA sequence: TGTGCCAGCAGCATGTCCAGGGGCACAGATACGCAGTATTTT.

This clone ranks as medium-sized (0.01 to 0.1%). The CDR3 here is CASSLVSSGGLYSNTGELFF. The CDR3 region has the DNA TGTGCCAGCAGCCTCGTGAGTAGCGGGGGGCTATACTCGAACACCGGGGAGCTGTTTTTT. The V call is TRBV6-6, the J call TRBJ2-2; TRBD2 aligns across 10 bases. The CDR3 is 20 residues long. Per germline, CDR1 MNHNY and CDR2 SVGAGI (reference sequence). Unmatched junction bases numbered 16, after V lost 6 bases and J lost 0 bases.

This clone was observed a handful of times. The chain is built from TRBV19 and TRBJ2-7; 9 nucleotides align to TRBD1. CDR3 length: 15 amino acids. Germline CDR1 is LNHDA and CDR2 is SQIVND (reference sequence). V was pared by 3 bases and J by 3 bases, with 6 bases of the junction left unmatched. This chain's CDR3 is CASSMEGTGNYEQYF. Here the CDR3 DNA reads TGTGCCAGTAGTATGGAGGGGACAGGGAACTACGAGCAGTACTTC.

This clone was counted a few times. The chain couples TRBV19 to TRBJ2-7; no reliable D call. Per the germline V gene, CDR1 is LNHDA and CDR2 is SQIVND (reference sequence). V gave up 3 bases and J gave up 1 base, with 4 bases separating them. The CDR3 runs 12 residues. CDR3: CASSISSYEQYF. Here the CDR3 DNA reads TGTGCCAGTAGTATTAGTTCCTACGAGCAGTACTTC.

The chain has TRBV6-5 and TRBJ2-7, with D possibly TRBD1 on 6 matching bases. The CDR3 is made up of 14 amino acids. CDR1 and CDR2 (germline): MNHEY, SVGAGI. V was clipped by 7 bases and J by 1 base, with 14 bases between them. CDR3 in amino acids: CASTRTDSSYEQYF. The CDR3 DNA is TGTGCCAGCACCAGGACGGACAGTTCCTACGAGCAGTACTTC.

The V call is TRBV7-2, the J call TRBJ2-2, with 10 bases identical to TRBD1. The CDR3 runs to 15 residues. V lost 5 bases, J lost 11 bases, and 11 bases stayed unmatched. The germline gives CDR1 SGHTA, CDR2 FQGNSA. CDR3 DNA sequence: TGTGCCAGCAGCCCCTGGGACAGGGGAGCTGTTGAGCTGTTTTTT. Translating gives CASSPWDRGAVELFF.

This chain's CDR3 is CSASGPGTSGGKTDTQYF. Written as DNA, the CDR3 is TGCAGTGCTAGTGGCCCCGGGACTAGCGGGGGGAAGACAGATACGCAGTATTTT. The chain is built from TRBV20-1 and TRBJ2-3; 15 bases are a match to TRBD2. Germline CDR1 reads DFQATT; CDR2 reads SNEGSKA (reference sequence). After removal of 3 bases from V and 3 bases from J, the junction contained 10 bases not matched to a gene. The CDR3 is made up of 18 amino acids.

V is TRBV7-9 and J is TRBJ1-6; D ambiguous. Trimming took off 5 bases at V and 5 bases at J, with 7 bases between the two ends. Germline V CDR1 and CDR2: SEHNR, FQNEAQ (reference sequence). The CDR3 is 13 residues long. The CDR3 loop reads CASSPSDNSPLHF. Written as DNA, the CDR3 is TGTGCCAGCAGCCCATCGGATAATTCACCCCTCCACTTT.

The chain couples TRBV18 to TRBJ1-2, with 7 bases fitting TRBD1. V lost 2 bases, J lost 6 bases, and 12 bases stayed unmatched. The CDR3 loop spans 16 amino acids. The germline CDR1 and CDR2 sequences are KGHSH and LQKENI. CDR3 sequence (DNA): TGTGCCAGCTCACCAAAGGGGGCAGGAAGCTCCGATGGCTACACCTTC. This gives the protein CASSPKGAGSSDGYTF.

This clone was picked up many times. The chain is built from TRBV6-5 and TRBJ1-2, with D uncertain. The V gene's germline CDR1 is MNHEY and CDR2 SVGAGI. V was shortened by 5 bases and J by 1 base, with 8 bases between the two germline ends. CDR3 size: 13 residues. The DNA for the CDR3 is TGTGCCAGCAGTACCGGGGATAACTATGGCTACACCTTC. Its translation: CASSTGDNYGYTF.

The chain joins TRBV10-1 to TRBJ1-3; D not certain. The germline V gene has CDR1 WNHNN and CDR2 SYGVQD (reference sequence). Trimming cost V 0 bases and J 0 bases, with 12 bases left between them. The CDR3 has 17 amino acids. The CDR3 DNA sequence: TGCGCCAGCAGTGAGTCGATGCGGCGGAACTCTGGAAACACCATATATTTT. Translated: CASSESMRRNSGNTIYF.

The chain is built from TRBV29-1 and TRBJ1-1; D unclear. The V end was cut by 6 bases, the J end by 8 bases, with 19 bases between. The CDR3 extends over 13 amino acids. Per the germline V gene, CDR1 is SQVTM and CDR2 is ANQGSEA. The DNA of the CDR3 is TGCAGCGTCCTATCAGGTTCACCCCGGGAAGCTTTCTTT. Translated: CSVLSGSPREAFF.

The V and J genes are TRBV5-1 and TRBJ2-1; 7 positions agree with TRBD1. The trim removed 4 bases at V and 9 bases at J, leaving 10 bases unmatched. Germline V gene lookup returns CDR1 SGHRS and CDR2 YFSETQ. The CDR3 spans 14 residues. CDR3 amino acids: CASSPQGPPGEQFF. As DNA, the CDR3 is TGCGCCAGCAGCCCACAGGGGCCCCCAGGTGAGCAGTTCTTC.

This clone was recorded a few times. For the CDR3, the DNA is TGTGCCAGCTCACCAAAAGGGGACAGGGTCCGTGATCAGCCCCAGCATTTT. Its protein is CASSPKGDRVRDQPQHF. The chain combines TRBV18 with TRBJ1-5; 9 nucleotides match TRBD1. Germline-derived CDR1 and CDR2 are KGHSH and LQKENI. The V and J ends lost 2 bases and 5 bases, in that order; junction bases with no gene match: 10. CDR3 length: 17 residues. The variable domain in full, completed from reference TRBV18 and TRBJ1-5, reads NAGVMQNPRHLVRRRGQEARLRCSPMKGHSHVYWYRQLPEEGLKFMVYLQKENIIDESGMPKERFSAEFPKEGPSILRIQQVVRGDSAAYFCASSPKGDRVRDQPQHFGDGTRLSIL.